The sequence of this TCR beta chain was determined in a study of OX40 agonist ivuxolimab in advanced cancers. Generated by immunoSEQ multiplex PCR, the TCRdb table keeps only in-frame clones and is missing some. This table has about 73,000 clones, around nine tenths appearing once. Sequencing was performed on CD4+ or CD8+ T cells sorted from blood, taken in a trial of the OX40 agonist ivuxolimab. This sequence originates from an adult with an advanced solid tumor such as melanoma, head and neck, liver or kidney cancer.

CDR3 sequence reads: CATSRDSTDTQYF. For the CDR3, the DNA is TGTGCCACCAGCAGAGACAGCACAGATACGCAGTATTTT. The V call is TRBV15, the J call TRBJ2-3; no clear D gene. Trimming left V 0 bases short and J 0 bases short, with 1 base between. Germline V gives CDR1 LNHNV, CDR2 YYDKDF (reference sequence). This CDR3 is built from 13 residues.